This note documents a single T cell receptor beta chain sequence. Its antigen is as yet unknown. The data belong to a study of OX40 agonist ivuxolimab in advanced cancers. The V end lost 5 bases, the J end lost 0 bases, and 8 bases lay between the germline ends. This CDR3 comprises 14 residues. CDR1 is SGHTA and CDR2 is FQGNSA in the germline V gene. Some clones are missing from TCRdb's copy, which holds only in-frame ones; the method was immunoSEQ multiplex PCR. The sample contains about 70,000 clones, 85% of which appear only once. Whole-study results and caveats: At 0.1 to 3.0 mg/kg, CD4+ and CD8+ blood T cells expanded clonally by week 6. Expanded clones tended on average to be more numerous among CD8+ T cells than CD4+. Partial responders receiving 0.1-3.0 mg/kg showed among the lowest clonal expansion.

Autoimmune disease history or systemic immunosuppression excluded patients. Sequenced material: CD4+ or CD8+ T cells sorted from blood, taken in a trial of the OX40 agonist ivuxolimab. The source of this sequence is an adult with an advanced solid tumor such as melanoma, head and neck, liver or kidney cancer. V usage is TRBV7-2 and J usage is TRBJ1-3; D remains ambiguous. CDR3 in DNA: TGTGCCAGCAGCGCCGGTACCTCTGGAAACACCATATATTTT. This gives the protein CASSAGTSGNTIYF.